A single sample gave rise to the 17 T cell receptor beta chains below, sequenced in a study of T-cell memory formation after mild COVID-19. TCRdb passed the 5' RACE reads through MiXCR, listing each CDR3 protein once. The sample lists 540,000 or so distinct CDR3 sequences, over 20% occurring once. The sequenced material came from PBMCs or a T cell subset sorted from them (not recorded which). The receptors here all came from an adult woman who had mild COVID-19 (a few samples of this study predate the infection). Cell type and time point are not known.

This clonotype was recorded many times. CDR3: CASSFTSGGNSRTDTQYF. CDR3 in DNA: TGTGCCAGCAGCTTTACTAGCGGGGGAAACTCCCGCACAGATACGCAGTATTTT. The gene calls are TRBV5-6 and TRBJ2-3; TRBD2 matches 11 bases. Unmatched junction bases numbered 9, after V lost 2 bases and J lost 1 base. CDR3 length: 18 amino acids. Germline CDR1 is SGHDT and CDR2 is YYEEEE.

V and J are TRBV5-1 and TRBJ1-1; D remains ambiguous. Germline CDR1 is SGHRS and CDR2 is YFSETQ. V lost 3 bases and J lost 6, with 12 bases in between. The CDR3 is 13 residues long. The CDR3 reads CASSYQTTAEAFF. Here the CDR3 DNA reads TGCGCCAGCAGCTACCAGACAACGGCTGAAGCTTTCTTT.

The chain combines TRBV4-1 with TRBJ2-7; TRBD2 matches at 8 bases. Germline CDR1 MGHRA, CDR2 YSYEKL. This CDR3 is 16 amino acids long. V lost 0 bases and J lost 0; bases outside the gene matches: 4. Here the CDR3 DNA reads TGCGCCAGCAGCCAAGATCAGCGGGGGAGCTCCTACGAGCAGTACTTC. Translating gives CASSQDQRGSSYEQYF.

This clonotype showed up just a few times. The chain uses TRBV19 and TRBJ1-1; maybe TRBD1 (5 bases). CDR1 LNHDA and CDR2 SQIVND come from the germline V gene (reference sequence). This CDR3 contains 13 residues. Trimming cost V 9 bases and J 3 bases, with 14 bases left between them. This CDR3 reads CARASGKHTEAFF. The CDR3 DNA reads as TGTGCCAGGGCTTCAGGGAAACACACTGAAGCTTTCTTT.

The chain has TRBV3-1 and TRBJ1-4, with D unclear. Germline CDR1 reads LGHDT; CDR2 reads YNNKEL (reference sequence). V was shortened by 0 bases and J by 3 bases, with 8 bases between the two germline ends. This CDR3 has 15 residues. CDR3 amino acids: CASSQDDTPNEKLFF. In nucleotides, the CDR3 is TGTGCCAGCAGCCAAGATGACACTCCTAATGAAAAACTGTTTTTT.

This clonotype occurred a few times. This chain joins TRBV24-1 and TRBJ2-3; D might be TRBD1 (5 bases). Trimming removed 3 bases at V and 10 bases at J, with 16 bases between. Germline V gene data show CDR1 as KGHDR and CDR2 as SFDVKD. The CDR3 is made up of 14 amino acids. The CDR3 here is CATSDPEQDAAQYF. The CDR3 DNA is TGTGCCACCAGTGATCCCGAACAGGACGCGGCGCAGTATTTT.

This clonotype was detected many times. Mismatch with germline at one junction end may stem from a read error. The DNA for the CDR3 is TGCGCCAGCAGCTTGGGGGCCACTGAAGCTTTCTTT. Amino acids: CASSLGATEAFF. V and J are TRBV7-9 and TRBJ1-1, with D possibly being TRBD1 (6 bases). The CDR3 is 12 residues long. Germline V gene lookup returns CDR1 SEHNR and CDR2 FQNEAQ (reference sequence).

The chain employs TRBV24-1 and TRBJ1-2; TRBD1 matches at 7 bases. Looked up from germline, CDR1 is KGHDR and CDR2 is SFDVKD. J gave up 7 bases and V 3 bases, and 7 bases lay outside the gene matches. The CDR3 covers 14 residues. For the CDR3, the DNA is TGTGCCACCAGTGATCCCACAGGGACAGCTGGCTACACCTTC. Its translation: CATSDPTGTAGYTF.

This clonotype appeared many times. The chain recombines TRBV12-3 or TRBV12-4 with TRBJ2-1, with D possibly TRBD1 on 6 matching bases. Trimming left V 4 bases short and J 0 bases short, with 10 bases between. The CDR3 consists of 15 residues. CDR3 coding DNA: TGTGCCAGCAGTTCGCAGGGGAGCTCCTACAATGAGCAGTTCTTC. Translation: CASSSQGSSYNEQFF.

This clonotype appeared once. The CDR3 bases are TGTGCCAGCAGTTACTCGGGCGGGTTAACTAGGAAGGCAGATACGCAGTATTTT. It yields the protein CASSYSGGLTRKADTQYF. The rearrangement joins TRBV6-5 to TRBJ2-3; D possibly corresponds to TRBD2 (5 bases). In germline, CDR1 is MNHEY, CDR2 SVGAGI. The CDR3 is made up of 18 amino acids. Trimming removed 0 bases at V and 4 bases at J, with 20 bases between.

This clonotype was seen more than once but under ten times. The J gene is TRBJ2-5, the V gene TRBV7-8, with 7 bases identical to TRBD2. V gave up 7 bases and J gave up 5 bases; unmatched junction bases: 19. The CDR3 consists of 17 residues. Germline assignment: CDR1 SGHVS and CDR2 FQNEAQ. The CDR3 loop reads CASTLGGISGGSETQYF. The CDR3 coding sequence is TGTGCCAGCACCCTCGGGGGGATTTCCGGCGGGAGTGAGACCCAGTACTTC.

The chain recombines TRBV6-6 with TRBJ2-4; D possibly uses TRBD1 or TRBD2 (5 bases each). There are 15 residues in the CDR3. The germline CDR1 and CDR2 sequences are MNHNY and SVGAGI (reference sequence). Trimming removed 6 bases at V and 0 bases at J, with 12 bases between. In nucleotides, the CDR3 is TGTGCCAGCAGAGGTGAAGGGACAGCCAAAAACATTCAGTACTTC. Translation gives CASRGEGTAKNIQYF.

The chain employs TRBV5-6 and TRBJ1-2; no firm D call. V lost 0 bases and J 4 bases, leaving 25 bases between the germline ends. There are 19 residues in the CDR3. Germline V gene lookup returns CDR1 SGHDT and CDR2 YYEEEE. The CDR3 spells CASSLATAAHVRTSYGYTF. In DNA, the CDR3 is TGTGCCAGCAGCTTGGCCACAGCAGCCCATGTCCGGACCTCCTATGGCTACACCTTC.

The chain links TRBV11-2 to TRBJ2-1; D uncertain. From germline, CDR1 is SGHAT and CDR2 FQNNGV. The CDR3 is made up of 16 amino acids. V lost 2 bases and J 0 bases, leaving 11 bases between the germline ends. DNA of the CDR3: TGTGCCAGCAGCTTAAGGTGGAGTGGCTCCTACAATGAGCAGTTCTTC. This gives the protein CASSLRWSGSYNEQFF.

This clonotype occurred a few times. V gene TRBV6-2 or TRBV6-3 combines with J gene TRBJ2-5; 10 bases line up with TRBD1. This CDR3 spans 14 amino acids. The trim removed 5 bases at V and 3 bases at J, leaving 3 bases unmatched. Germline V gene data show CDR1 as MNHEY and CDR2 as SVGEGT. The CDR3 DNA follows: TGTGCCAGCAGTCCAGGGACAGGGGAAGAGACCCAGTACTTC. It specifies CASSPGTGEETQYF.

The chain joins TRBV4-2 to TRBJ2-1, with D tentatively TRBD2 (5 bases). The CDR3 covers 16 residues. V lost 0 bases, J lost 3 bases, and 12 bases lay in between. Germline CDR1 and CDR2: LGHNA and YNFKEQ. The CDR3 sequence: CASSQDNGGFYNEQFF. CDR3 DNA sequence: TGTGCCAGCAGCCAAGATAATGGCGGGTTCTACAATGAGCAGTTCTTC.

This clonotype showed up just once. V usage is TRBV20-1 and J usage is TRBJ2-3; D is possibly TRBD2 (7 bases). Looked up from germline, CDR1 is DFQATT and CDR2 is SNEGSKA (reference sequence). Trimming cost V 7 bases and J 3 bases, with 17 bases left between them. The CDR3 runs to 14 residues. The CDR3 DNA reads TGCAGTGGTGCAGCGGGGAGGGGGACAGATACGCAGTATTTT. Translation gives CSGAAGRGTDTQYF.